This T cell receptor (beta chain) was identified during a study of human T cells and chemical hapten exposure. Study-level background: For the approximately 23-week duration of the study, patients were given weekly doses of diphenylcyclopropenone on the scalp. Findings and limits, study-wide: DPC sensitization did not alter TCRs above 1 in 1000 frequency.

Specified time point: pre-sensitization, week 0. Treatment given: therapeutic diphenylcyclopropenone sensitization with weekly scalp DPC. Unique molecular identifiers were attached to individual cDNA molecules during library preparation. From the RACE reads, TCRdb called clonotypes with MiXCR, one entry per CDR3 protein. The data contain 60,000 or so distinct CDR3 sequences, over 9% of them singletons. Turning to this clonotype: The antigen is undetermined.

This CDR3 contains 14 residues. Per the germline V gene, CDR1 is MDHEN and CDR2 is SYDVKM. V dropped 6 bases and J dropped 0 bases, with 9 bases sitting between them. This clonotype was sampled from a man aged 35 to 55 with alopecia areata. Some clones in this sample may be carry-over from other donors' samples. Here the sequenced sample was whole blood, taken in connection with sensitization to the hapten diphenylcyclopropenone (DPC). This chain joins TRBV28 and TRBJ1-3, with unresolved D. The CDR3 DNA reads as TGTGCCAGCAGAACCCTCTCCTCTGGAAACACCATATATTTT. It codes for CASRTLSSGNTIYF.